The 12 T cell receptor beta chains below come from one sample, sequenced in a study of early T cells in non-severe SARS-CoV-2 infection. TCRdb independently ran MiXCR on the 5' RACE reads; one entry per CDR3 protein. The sample records over 85,000 distinct CDR3 sequences, roughly 12% being singletons. Sequences were derived from whole blood, sampled at baseline. Receptors were obtained from an adult who was a healthcare worker with PCR-confirmed SARS-CoV-2 infection or an uninfected control (not recorded which).

This sequence joins TRBV10-3 and TRBJ2-3, with D perhaps matching TRBD2 (7 bases). Germline V CDR1 and CDR2: ENHRY, SYGVKD. V was shortened by 7 bases and J by 2 bases, with 16 bases between the two germline ends. This CDR3 comprises 15 residues. The CDR3 DNA follows: TGTGCCATCACTCCAGAGGGGGGGACCACAGATACGCAGTATTTT. It is translated as CAITPEGGTTDTQYF.

The chain employs TRBV7-2 and TRBJ2-3, with D hard to call. With 5 bases removed from V and 6 bases from J, the gap between germline ends came to 15 bases. This CDR3 spans 14 amino acids. CDR1 is SGHTA and CDR2 is FQGNSA in the germline V gene. The CDR3 coding sequence is TGTGCCAGCAGCGAACGACTGGTACTGGATACGCAGTATTTT. Translation gives CASSERLVLDTQYF.

J is TRBJ2-2 and V is TRBV18, with no clear D. The germline V gene encodes CDR1 KGHSH and CDR2 LQKENI. The V end was cut by 3 bases, the J end by 4 bases, with 6 bases between. This CDR3 comprises 13 residues. The DNA of the CDR3 is TGTGCCAGCTCACCCCCCGTCACCGGGGAGCTGTTTTTT. Its translation: CASSPPVTGELFF.

This chain links TRBV7-9 with TRBJ2-3; 9 bases match TRBD1. The germline CDR1 and CDR2 sequences are SEHNR and FQNEAQ (reference sequence). The CDR3 covers 14 residues. The V and J ends lost 10 bases and 5 bases, in that order; junction bases with no gene match: 10. The CDR3 coding sequence is TGTGCCACCCCCAACAGGGGGCAAGAAGATACGCAGTATTTT. As protein: CATPNRGQEDTQYF.

This clonotype was counted many times. The chain has TRBV29-1 and TRBJ2-5; D remains unclear. The CDR3 spans 12 residues. The V end lost 6 bases, the J end lost 5 bases, and 13 bases lay between the germline ends. Germline CDR1 reads SQVTM; CDR2 reads ANQGSEA. The CDR3 sequence is CSVRSSQETQYF. The DNA for the CDR3 is TGCAGCGTGCGGAGTAGCCAGGAGACCCAGTACTTC.

In its sample, this clonotype was seen a few times. The chain uses TRBV20-1 and TRBJ2-7; 11 bases are shared with TRBD2. CDR1 is DFQATT and CDR2 is SNEGSKA in the germline V gene (reference sequence). V gave up 6 bases and J gave up 5 bases; unmatched junction bases: 9. The CDR3 length is 14 residues. Here the CDR3 reads CSAIFSGGAHEQYF. In DNA, the CDR3 is TGCAGTGCCATTTTTAGCGGGGGGGCCCACGAGCAGTACTTC.

The chain links TRBV7-2 to TRBJ1-4; a weak D match, TRBD1 (6 bases). The CDR3 sequence is 15 residues long. The germline V gene has CDR1 SGHTA and CDR2 FQGNSA. Trimming took 1 base from V and 6 from J, leaving 12 bases between them. CDR3 coding DNA: TGTGCCAGCAGCTTAGGGGGAGGGGGTTATGAAAAACTGTTTTTT. Amino acids: CASSLGGGGYEKLFF.

This clonotype was observed a few times. The CDR3: CSASRRLGSSRMSRQPQHF. CDR3 bases: TGCAGTGCTAGTCGCCGATTGGGATCCTCACGAATGTCCCGTCAGCCCCAGCATTTT. The chain employs TRBV20-1 and TRBJ1-5; no firm D call. Trimming removed 3 bases at V and 6 bases at J, with 30 bases between. The CDR3 consists of 19 residues. Germline V gene data show CDR1 as DFQATT and CDR2 as SNEGSKA (reference sequence).

This clonotype was recorded many times. The chain combines TRBV6-5 with TRBJ1-6, with D uncertain. Germline values: CDR1 MNHEY, CDR2 SVGAGI. The CDR3 is 14 amino acids. V was pared by 4 bases and J by 0 bases, with 4 bases between. CDR3 sequence reads: CASSSTSYNSPLHF. In DNA, the CDR3 is TGTGCCAGCAGTTCCACCTCCTATAATTCACCCCTCCACTTT.

The chain couples TRBV2 to TRBJ2-3, with D perhaps given as TRBD1 or TRBD2 (5 bases each). This CDR3 contains 14 residues. CDR1 is SNHLY, CDR2 FYNNEI, per germline. Between the trimmed V and J ends, which lost 4 bases and 5 bases, there was a span of 13 bases. CDR3 DNA sequence: TGTGCCAGCAGTGTGAGGGGAGTAGGAGATACGCAGTATTTT. This codes for CASSVRGVGDTQYF. The whole variable domain, filled in from reference TRBV2 and TRBJ2-3, reads EPEVTQTPSHQVTQMGQEVILRCVPISNHLYFYWYRQILGQKVEFLVSFYNNEISEKSEIFDDQFSVERPDGSNFTLKIRSTKLEDSAMYFCASSVRGVGDTQYFGPGTRLTVL.

This clonotype was recorded at least ten times. The DNA for the CDR3 is TGTGCCAGCAGTTCCACGAGTGGTGCTCGATCACCCCTCCACTTT. Translating it yields CASSSTSGARSPLHF. The V and J genes are TRBV7-6 and TRBJ1-6; D unresolved. Germline V gives CDR1 SGHVS, CDR2 FNYEAQ. V gave up 6 bases and J gave up 10 bases, with 19 bases separating them. The CDR3 extends over 15 amino acids. The whole variable domain, filled in from reference TRBV7-6 and TRBJ1-6, reads GAGVSQSPRYKVTKRGQDVALRCDPISGHVSLYWYRQALGQGPEFLTYFNYEAQQDKSGLPNDRFSAERPEGSISTLTIQRTEQRDSAMYRCASSSTSGARSPLHFGNGTRLTVT.

A few counts support this clonotype. The rearrangement joins TRBV28 to TRBJ1-2; unclear D gene. V was pared by 7 bases and J by 2 bases, with 5 bases between. Germline assignment: CDR1 MDHEN and CDR2 SYDVKM. The CDR3 totals 11 residues. For the CDR3, the DNA is TGTGCCAGCATTCAAAACTATGGCTACACCTTC. This translates into CASIQNYGYTF.